The table lists the clone carrying this TCR beta chain with many counts. Antigen specificity is unknown. The data derive from a study of response to subunit inactivated influenza vaccine. V lost 2 bases to trimming and J lost 5 bases, with 10 bases between them. Germline CDR1 reads SGHDT; CDR2 reads YYEEEE. There are 14 residues in the CDR3. TCRdb redid the calling of the RT-PCR reads with MiXCR, one entry per CDR3 protein. Of around 470,000 distinct CDR3 sequences listed, 7.2% were seen once; the top ten hold over 10%. Study-level points and caveats: New T cells are recruited in small numbers by each seasonal influenza vaccination, according to the authors' suggestion.

The sequence came from a man aged 50-75 years who received an inactivated influenza vaccine. The chain has TRBV5-6 and TRBJ2-2, with D hard to call. The material sequenced was PBMCs from blood, taken approximately 25 months after vaccination. CDR3 bases: TGTGCCAGCAGCTTCTATACCAGGACCGGGGAGCTGTTTTTT. Protein sequence: CASSFYTRTGELFF.